One and the same sample provided the 23 T cell receptor beta chains below, sequenced in a study of CXCR3-negative and CXCR3-positive naive CD8 T cells (dated by TCRdb to the late 2010s). General conclusions and limits of the study: Compared with CXCR3-negative naive cells, CXCR3-positive naive cells had TRB CDR3s with higher hydrophobicity (lower Kidera factor 4), lower energy, and higher strength and volume indices.

Instrument on record: NextSeq 550. The Human TCR Profiling Kit (MiLaboratory) was used to make UMI-labeled 5' RACE TRB cDNA libraries. TCRdb reprocessed the reads into one record per CDR3 protein sequence, lacking DNA. The table for this sample shows about 50,000 distinct CDR3 sequences. The top ten clones comprise 0.55% to 0.6% of the sample. Their cognate antigens are unknown. The sequenced sample consisted of naive CXCR3+ CD8+ T cells from blood. This specimen's cell subset or site label, interpreted: CD45RO-CCR7+CD27+CD95- naive CD8+ T cells expressing CXCR3 (TNR3+). The receptors come from a human donor in good health. Some clones in this sample may be carry-over from other donors' samples.

The chain has TRBV7-8 and TRBJ2-6. Per the germline V gene, CDR1 is SGHVS and CDR2 is FQNEAQ. The CDR3 spans 12 residues. CDR3 protein: CASNTGANVLTF.

This CDR3 is CSAREFTVGMRNQPQHF. The chain combines TRBV20-1 with TRBJ1-5. There are 17 residues in the CDR3. CDR1 is DFQATT, CDR2 SNEGSKA, per germline (reference sequence).

The chain recombines TRBV7-9 with TRBJ1-2; absent DNA, TCRdb's TRBD1 call cannot be checked. Germline CDR1 and CDR2: SEHNR and FQNEAQ (reference sequence). The CDR3 runs 14 residues. Here the CDR3 reads CASSSGQASYGYTF. Based on the CDR3 plus reference TRBV7-9 and TRBJ1-2, the full variable domain is DTGVSQNPRHKITKRGQNVTFRCDPISEHNRLYWYRQTLGQGPEFLTYFQNEAQLEKSRLLSDRFSAERPKGSFSTLEIQRTEQGDSAMYLCASSSGQASYGYTFGSGTRLTVV.

The rearrangement links TRBV7-3 to TRBJ2-3; the D call of TRBD2 rests on TCRdb alone, since no DNA is present to check it. CDR1 and CDR2 (germline): SGHTA, FQGTGA. CDR3 length equals 15 residues. The CDR3 reads CASSLWEDGADTQYF.

The chain joins TRBV6-2 or TRBV6-3 to TRBJ2-2; TCRdb returns TRBD1, unconfirmable since there is no DNA. Germline V gives CDR1 MNHEY, CDR2 SVGEGT. CDR3 length equals 17 residues. CDR3 amino acids: CASSYLERGVDTGELFF.

The chain links TRBV4-2 to TRBJ2-1; the D call from TCRdb, TRBD1, cannot be confirmed without DNA. This CDR3 comprises 13 residues. CDR1 and CDR2 from the germline V gene are LGHNA and YNFKEQ. CDR3 amino acids: CASSQVTGNEQFF.

The chain couples TRBV6-2 or TRBV6-3 to TRBJ1-1. CDR3 length equals 13 residues. Germline CDR1 and CDR2: MNHEY and SVGEGT. CDR3 amino acids: CASTTFENTEAFF.

The chain's CDR3 is CASSERAGPIYEQYF. The rearrangement uses TRBV6-1 and TRBJ2-7; the TCRdb call, TRBD2, lacks DNA for checking. This CDR3 contains 15 residues. CDR1 and CDR2 from the germline V gene are MNHNS and SASEGT.

The chain links TRBV12-3 or TRBV12-4 to TRBJ1-2; TCRdb reports TRBD1, a call that lacks DNA to check it against. This CDR3 has 19 amino acids. The CDR3 sequence: CASSLIEYGPSTPNYGYTF.

The V call is TRBV21-1, the J call TRBJ1-5; TCRdb gives TRBD1 as the D gene, but with no DNA this cannot be confirmed. TRBV21-1 is marked as a pseudogene. CDR3 length: 20 amino acids. The CDR3 region is CASSKGARDTRGGSNQPQHF.

V is TRBV7-9 and J is TRBJ2-1; TCRdb outputs TRBD1, but without DNA this stays unchecked. The CDR3 length is 13 residues. Germline V gene data show CDR1 as SEHNR and CDR2 as FQNEAQ (reference sequence). CDR3: CASSDRLRNEQFF. Full variable domain (outside the CDR3, taken from reference TRBV7-9 and TRBJ2-1): DTGVSQNPRHKITKRGQNVTFRCDPISEHNRLYWYRQTLGQGPEFLTYFQNEAQLEKSRLLSDRFSAERPKGSFSTLEIQRTEQGDSAMYLCASSDRLRNEQFFGPGTRLTVL.

The chain is built from TRBV7-3 and TRBJ2-7; the TCRdb D gene call, TRBD2, has no DNA to confirm it. The CDR3 is 14 residues long. CDR1 is SGHTA and CDR2 is FQGTGA in the germline V gene. CDR3 amino acids: CASSLYGGAYEQYF. Full variable domain (outside the CDR3, taken from reference TRBV7-3 and TRBJ2-7): GAGVSQTPSNKVTEKGKYVELRCDPISGHTALYWYRQSLGQGPEFLIYFQGTGAADDSGLPNDRFFAVRPEGSVSTLKIQRTERGDSAVYLCASSLYGGAYEQYFGPGTRLTVT.

CDR3 sequence reads: CASASSLTQETQYF. The chain recombines TRBV7-6 with TRBJ2-5; TCRdb indicates TRBD2, and absent DNA this call remains unverified. The germline CDR1 and CDR2 sequences are SGHVS and FNYEAQ. CDR3 length: 14 residues.

The chain is built from TRBV5-5 and TRBJ2-1. Germline V lookup: CDR1 SGHKS, CDR2 YYEKEE (reference sequence). CDR3 length: 13 residues. The CDR3 is CASSPDQYNEQFF.

CDR3 amino acids: CSVEGGQVSTDTQYF. The chain joins TRBV29-1 to TRBJ2-3; TCRdb picks TRBD1, but there is no DNA to check that call. There are 15 residues in the CDR3. Germline V gene data show CDR1 as SQVTM and CDR2 as ANQGSEA.

V is TRBV7-2 and J is TRBJ2-3; as DNA is missing, the TRBD2 call by TCRdb cannot be tested. CDR1 SGHTA and CDR2 FQGNSA come from the germline V gene. The CDR3 consists of 12 residues. CDR3 protein: CASSEGPDTQYF.

V usage is TRBV7-8 and J usage is TRBJ2-7; TCRdb indicates TRBD1, and absent DNA this call remains unverified. The CDR3 runs to 17 residues. Germline V CDR1 and CDR2: SGHVS, FQNEAQ. CDR3 region: CASSLKFGGTPSYEQYF.

V gene TRBV7-9 combines with J gene TRBJ2-7. Germline V lookup: CDR1 SEHNR, CDR2 FQNEAQ (reference sequence). This CDR3 comprises 15 residues. The CDR3 spells CASSLEGSRPYEQYF.

The chain combines TRBV7-6 with TRBJ1-2; TCRdb outputs TRBD1, but without DNA this stays unchecked. The CDR3 consists of 15 residues. Germline CDR1 SGHVS, CDR2 FNYEAQ. The CDR3 spells CASSPRTGSNYGYTF.

This rearrangement joins TRBV7-3 to TRBJ2-3; the TRBD2 assignment by TCRdb is unverifiable without DNA. Germline values: CDR1 SGHTA, CDR2 FQGTGA. The CDR3 runs 17 residues. CDR3: CASSSAGGLPSTDTQYF.

The chain combines TRBV7-2 with TRBJ2-7; TCRdb calls TRBD2, which cannot be checked without DNA. Germline V CDR1 and CDR2: SGHTA, FQGNSA. The CDR3 sequence is 16 residues long. CDR3 residues: CASSLLRLADTYEQYF.

The rearrangement uses TRBV7-9 and TRBJ2-5; TCRdb selects TRBD2, and the lack of DNA leaves this call unchecked. Looked up from germline, CDR1 is SEHNR and CDR2 is FQNEAQ (reference sequence). CDR3 size: 16 residues. CDR3 sequence: CASSFSSGGAAETQYF.

V is TRBV4-3 and J is TRBJ2-7. Germline V gives CDR1 LGHNA, CDR2 YSLEER. The CDR3 is made up of 15 amino acids. The CDR3 reads CASSPFFGVSYEQYF.